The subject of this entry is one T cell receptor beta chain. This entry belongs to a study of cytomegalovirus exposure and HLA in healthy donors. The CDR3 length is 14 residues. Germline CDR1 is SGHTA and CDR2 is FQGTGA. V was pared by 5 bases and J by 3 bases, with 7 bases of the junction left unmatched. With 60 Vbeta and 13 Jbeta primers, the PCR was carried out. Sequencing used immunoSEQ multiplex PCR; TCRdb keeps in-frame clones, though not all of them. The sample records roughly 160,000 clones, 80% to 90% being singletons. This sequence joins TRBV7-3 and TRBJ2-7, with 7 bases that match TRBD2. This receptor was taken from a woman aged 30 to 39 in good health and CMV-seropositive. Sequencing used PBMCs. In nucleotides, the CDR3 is TGTGCCAGCAGCCTGCACCGGGGGGACTACGAGCAGTACTTC. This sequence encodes CASSLHRGDYEQYF.